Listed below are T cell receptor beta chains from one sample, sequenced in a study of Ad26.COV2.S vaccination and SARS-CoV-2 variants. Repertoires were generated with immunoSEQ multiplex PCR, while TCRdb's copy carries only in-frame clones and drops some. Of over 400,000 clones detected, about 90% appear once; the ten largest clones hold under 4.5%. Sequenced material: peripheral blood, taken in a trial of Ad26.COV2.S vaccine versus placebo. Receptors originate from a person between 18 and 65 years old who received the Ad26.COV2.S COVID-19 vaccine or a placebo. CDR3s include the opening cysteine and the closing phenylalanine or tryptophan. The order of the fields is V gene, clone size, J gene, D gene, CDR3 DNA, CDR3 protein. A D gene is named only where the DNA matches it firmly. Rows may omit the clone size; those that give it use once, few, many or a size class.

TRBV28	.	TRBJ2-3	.	TGTGCCAGCATCCTTCGGGAGACAGGGTATTCAGATACGCAGTATTTT	CASILRETGYSDTQYF
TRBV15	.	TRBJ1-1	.	TGTGCCACCAGCAGAGATTCCCCGTGGACTGAAGCTTTCTTT	CATSRDSPWTEAFF
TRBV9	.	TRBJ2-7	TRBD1	TGTGCCAGCAGTCCTCCGGGGACAGGGTCCTACGAGCAGTACTTC	CASSPPGTGSYEQYF
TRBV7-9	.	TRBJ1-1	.	TGTGCCAGCAGCTTAGCTTCTGATGGTACTGAAGCTTTCTTT	CASSLASDGTEAFF
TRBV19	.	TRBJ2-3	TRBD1	TGTGCCAGTAGCGGGACAGGGGGAGCAGATACGCAGTATTTT	CASSGTGGADTQYF
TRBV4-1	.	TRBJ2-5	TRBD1	TGCGCCAGCAGCCACCGGAACAGGGGAGCCGAGACCCAGTACTTC	CASSHRNRGAETQYF
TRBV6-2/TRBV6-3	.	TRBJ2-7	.	TGTGCCAGCAGCCCATGGACTTCCAGCTCCTACGAGCAGTACTTC	CASSPWTSSSYEQYF
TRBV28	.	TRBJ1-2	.	TGTGCCAGCAGTCTCCCGGGGGTTGGCTACACCTTC	CASSLPGVGYTF
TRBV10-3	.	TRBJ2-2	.	TGTGCCATCGGCGGGACGAACACCGGGGAGCTGTTTTTT	CAIGGTNTGELFF
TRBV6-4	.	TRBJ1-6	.	TGTGCCAGCAGTGACACGAACAGGGTATCACCCCTCCACTTT	CASSDTNRVSPLHF
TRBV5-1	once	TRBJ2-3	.	TGCGCCAGCAGCTTGCAGGGGTCAGATACGCAGTATTTT	CASSLQGSDTQYF
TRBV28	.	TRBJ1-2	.	TGTGCCAGCAGTTTCCCGGTGATAGGTAACTATGGCTACACCTTC	CASSFPVIGNYGYTF
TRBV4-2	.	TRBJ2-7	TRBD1	TGTGCCAGCAGCCAACCTGGCCTAGACAGGGGGCTCGACGAGCAGTACTTC	CASSQPGLDRGLDEQYF
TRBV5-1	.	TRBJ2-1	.	TGCGCCAGCAGCTTCGACGGCTTCTCCTACAATGAGCAGTTCTTC	CASSFDGFSYNEQFF
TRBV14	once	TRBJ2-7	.	TGTGCCAGCAGCCAATCGGGGTCCTCGGGTGAGCAGTACTTC	CASSQSGSSGEQYF
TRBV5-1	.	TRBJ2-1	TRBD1	TGCGCCAGCAGCTTGGTTGGGACAGGTCTGGTTGAGCAGTTCTTC	CASSLVGTGLVEQFF
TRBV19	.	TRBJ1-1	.	TGTGCCAGTAGTATAGGACCGACCAACACTGAAGCTTTCTTT	CASSIGPTNTEAFF
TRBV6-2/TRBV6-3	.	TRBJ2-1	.	TGTGCCAGCAGCCCGACTAGTGCAGGTGGGAATGAGCAGTTCTTC	CASSPTSAGGNEQFF
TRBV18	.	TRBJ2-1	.	TGTGCCAGCTCAGAGTCGTGGGTTGCCTACAATGAGCAGTTCTTC	CASSESWVAYNEQFF
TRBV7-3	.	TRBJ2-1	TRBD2	TGTGCCAGCAGCCGGACTAGCCTTACCTCCTACAATGAGCAGTTCTTC	CASSRTSLTSYNEQFF
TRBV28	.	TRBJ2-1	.	TGTGCCAGCAGTTTAGGTTTTTCTAGCACCTACAATGAGCAGTTCTTC	CASSLGFSSTYNEQFF
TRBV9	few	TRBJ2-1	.	TGTGCCAGCAGCGTAAGTGGGTCCCCCGATGAGCAGTTCTTC	CASSVSGSPDEQFF
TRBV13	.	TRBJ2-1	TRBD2	TGTGCCAGCAGCTTCCCTAGCGGGATTTACAATGAGCAGTTCTTC	CASSFPSGIYNEQFF
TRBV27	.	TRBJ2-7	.	TGTGCCAGCAGTTTGTACCCGGGGACTCCCTCCTACGAGCAGTACTTC	CASSLYPGTPSYEQYF
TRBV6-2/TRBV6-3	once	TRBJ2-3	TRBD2	TGTGCCAGCAGTTCCTGGGGGGGGATCCTTCCAGATACGCAGTATTTT	CASSSWGGILPDTQYF
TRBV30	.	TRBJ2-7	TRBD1	TGTGCCTGGAGTAGACAGGGAGCCGAGCAGTACTTC	CAWSRQGAEQYF
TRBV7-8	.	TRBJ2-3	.	TGTGCCAGCACCATCAGGGGGGCGGGAAATACGCAGTATTTT	CASTIRGAGNTQYF
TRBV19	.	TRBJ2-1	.	TGTGCCAGTAGTATGGGAGACTCCCCGAGGGACTACAATGAGCAGTTCTTC	CASSMGDSPRDYNEQFF
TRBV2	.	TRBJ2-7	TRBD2	TGTGCCAGCAGTGAAGGCCTAGCGGGCTACGAGCAGTACTTC	CASSEGLAGYEQYF
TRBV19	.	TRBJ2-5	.	TGTGCCAGTAGTATGGGCACAGGGTTAGAGACCCAGTACTTC	CASSMGTGLETQYF
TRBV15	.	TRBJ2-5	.	TGTGCCACCAGCGGGGGGGACAGCCATCAAGAGACCCAGTACTTC	CATSGGDSHQETQYF
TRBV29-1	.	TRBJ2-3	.	TGCAGCGTTGAAGTGGGTACAAATACGCAGTATTTT	CSVEVGTNTQYF
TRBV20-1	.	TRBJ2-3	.	TGCAGTGCCCGGTGGGTAGATACGCAGTATTTT	CSARWVDTQYF
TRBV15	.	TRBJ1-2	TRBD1	TGTGCCACCAGCAGAGGCGGCAGGGGGGATAATGGCTACACCTTC	CATSRGGRGDNGYTF
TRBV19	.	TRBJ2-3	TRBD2	TGTGCCAGTAGTCGACCTAGCGGGAGCACAGATACGCAGTATTTT	CASSRPSGSTDTQYF
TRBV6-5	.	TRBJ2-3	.	TGTGCCAGCAGTTACGGCCTAGCAGGAGATACGCAGTATTTT	CASSYGLAGDTQYF
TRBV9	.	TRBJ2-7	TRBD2	TGTGCCAGCAGCGCCCTAGCGGGAGGGCCCCACGAGCAGTACTTC	CASSALAGGPHEQYF
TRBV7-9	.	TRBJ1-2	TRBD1	TGTGCCAGCAGCCTCTCCGGGACAGTAATCTATGGCTACACCTTC	CASSLSGTVIYGYTF
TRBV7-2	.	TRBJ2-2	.	TGTGCCAGCAGCTTTAGCGACGGCGGGGAGCTGTTTTTT	CASSFSDGGELFF
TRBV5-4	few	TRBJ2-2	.	TGTGCCAGCAGCTTTGTGGCGTCCGGGGAGCTGTTTTTT	CASSFVASGELFF